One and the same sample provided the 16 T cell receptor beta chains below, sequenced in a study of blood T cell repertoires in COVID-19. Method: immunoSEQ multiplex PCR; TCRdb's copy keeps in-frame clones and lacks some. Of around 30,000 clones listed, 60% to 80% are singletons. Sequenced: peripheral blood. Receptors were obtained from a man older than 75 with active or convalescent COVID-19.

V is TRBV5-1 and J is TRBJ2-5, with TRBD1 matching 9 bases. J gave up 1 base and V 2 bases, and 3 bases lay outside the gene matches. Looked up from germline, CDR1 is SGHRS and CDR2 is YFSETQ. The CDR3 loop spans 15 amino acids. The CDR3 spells CASSLQGAPQETQYF. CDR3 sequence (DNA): TGCGCCAGCAGCTTACAGGGGGCACCCCAAGAGACCCAGTACTTC.

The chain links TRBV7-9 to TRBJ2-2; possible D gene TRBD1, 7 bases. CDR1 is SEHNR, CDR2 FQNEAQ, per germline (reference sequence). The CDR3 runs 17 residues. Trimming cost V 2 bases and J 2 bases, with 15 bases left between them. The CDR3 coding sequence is TGTGCCAGCAGCTTACGGCGCGGGACAGATAACACCGGGGAGCTGTTTTTT. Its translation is CASSLRRGTDNTGELFF.

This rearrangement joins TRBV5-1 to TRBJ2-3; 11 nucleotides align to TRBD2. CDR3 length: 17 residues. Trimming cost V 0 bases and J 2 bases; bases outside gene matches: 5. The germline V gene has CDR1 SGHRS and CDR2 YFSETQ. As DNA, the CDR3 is TGCGCCAGCAGCTTGGAGGTAGCGGGAGGGTACACAGATACGCAGTATTTT. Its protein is CASSLEVAGGYTDTQYF.

The DNA of the CDR3 is TGTGCCAGCAGTTACTCTAGGACAGGGGACAATTCACCCCTCCACTTT. It codes for CASSYSRTGDNSPLHF. This chain joins TRBV6-5 and TRBJ1-6; 9 nucleotides line up with TRBD1. The CDR3 sequence is 16 residues long. CDR1 and CDR2 (germline): MNHEY, SVGAGI. The V and J ends lost 0 bases and 7 bases, in that order; junction bases with no gene match: 4.

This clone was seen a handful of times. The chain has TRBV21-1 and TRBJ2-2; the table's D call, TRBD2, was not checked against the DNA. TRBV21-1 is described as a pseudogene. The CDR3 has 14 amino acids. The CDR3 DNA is TGTGCCAGCAGCAGGAGGCAGTGGACCGGGGAGCTGTTTTTT. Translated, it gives CASSRRQWTGELFF.

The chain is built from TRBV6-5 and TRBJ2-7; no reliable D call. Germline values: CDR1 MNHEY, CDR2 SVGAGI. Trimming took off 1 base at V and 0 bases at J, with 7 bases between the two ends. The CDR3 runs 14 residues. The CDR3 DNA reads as TGTGCCAGCAGTTACTTGGTGAGCTCCTACGAGCAGTACTTC. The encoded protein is CASSYLVSSYEQYF.

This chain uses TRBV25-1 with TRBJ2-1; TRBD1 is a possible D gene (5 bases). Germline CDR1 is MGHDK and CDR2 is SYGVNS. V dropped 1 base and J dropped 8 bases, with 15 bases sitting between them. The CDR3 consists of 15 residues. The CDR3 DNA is TGTGCCAGCAGTGAATCGACGACAGTTGATGATGAGCAGTTCTTC. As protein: CASSESTTVDDEQFF.

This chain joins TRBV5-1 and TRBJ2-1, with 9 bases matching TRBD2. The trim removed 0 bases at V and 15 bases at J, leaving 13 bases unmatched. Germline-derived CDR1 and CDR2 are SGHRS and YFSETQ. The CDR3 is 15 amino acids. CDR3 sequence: CASSLEGLAGSARFF. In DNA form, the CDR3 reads TGCGCCAGCAGCTTGGAAGGCCTAGCGGGATCGGCTCGGTTCTTC.

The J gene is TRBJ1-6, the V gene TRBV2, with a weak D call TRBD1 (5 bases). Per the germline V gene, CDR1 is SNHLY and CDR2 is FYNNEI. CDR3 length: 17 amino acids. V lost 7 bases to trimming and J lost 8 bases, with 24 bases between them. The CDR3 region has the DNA TGTGCCAGCAAGGGTCAGGGAGCGGGCATATATGATTCACCCCTCCACTTT. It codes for CASKGQGAGIYDSPLHF. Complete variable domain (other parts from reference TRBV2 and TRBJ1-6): EPEVTQTPSHQVTQMGQEVILRCVPISNHLYFYWYRQILGQKVEFLVSFYNNEISEKSEIFDDQFSVERPDGSNFTLKIRSTKLEDSAMYFCASKGQGAGIYDSPLHFGNGTRLTVT.

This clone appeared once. As DNA, the CDR3 is TGTGCCAGCAGCCCCTTGACTAGCGGGAAATCCGGGGAGCTGTTTTTT. Translated: CASSPLTSGKSGELFF. V usage is TRBV14 and J usage is TRBJ2-2; 11 bases match TRBD2. From germline, CDR1 is SGHDN and CDR2 FVKESK. V lost 4 bases and J lost 6; bases outside the gene matches: 7. This CDR3 has 16 residues.

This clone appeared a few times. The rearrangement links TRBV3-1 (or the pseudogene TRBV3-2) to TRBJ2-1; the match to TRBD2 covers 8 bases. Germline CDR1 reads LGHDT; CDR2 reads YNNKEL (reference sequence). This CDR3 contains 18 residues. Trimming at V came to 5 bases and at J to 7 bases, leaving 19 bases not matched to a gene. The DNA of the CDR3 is TGTGCCAGCAGCTTCAGAACAGGGCGAGGCGGGAGGCGTAATGAGCAGTTCTTC. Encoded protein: CASSFRTGRGGRRNEQFF.

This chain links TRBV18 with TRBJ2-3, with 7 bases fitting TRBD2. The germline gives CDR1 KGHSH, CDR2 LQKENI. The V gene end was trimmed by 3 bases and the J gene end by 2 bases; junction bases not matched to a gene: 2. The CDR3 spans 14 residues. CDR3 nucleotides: TGTGCCAGCTCACCTAGCGGGCTCACAGATACGCAGTATTTT. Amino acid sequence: CASSPSGLTDTQYF.

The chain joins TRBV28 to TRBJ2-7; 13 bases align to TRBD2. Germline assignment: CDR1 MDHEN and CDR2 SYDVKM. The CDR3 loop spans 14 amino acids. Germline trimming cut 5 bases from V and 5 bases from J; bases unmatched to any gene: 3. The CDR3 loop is CASSTSGREDEQYF. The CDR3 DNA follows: TGTGCCAGCAGTACTAGCGGGAGGGAGGACGAGCAGTACTTC.

The CDR3 DNA is TGTGCCAGCAGTCTCCTAGCGGGAGGGCCCGAAACCAAAAACATTCAGTACTTC. Protein sequence: CASSLLAGGPETKNIQYF. The rearrangement uses TRBV28 and TRBJ2-4; 12 bases match TRBD2. Germline trimming cut 5 bases from V and 2 bases from J; bases unmatched to any gene: 10. Germline V gives CDR1 MDHEN, CDR2 SYDVKM. This CDR3 comprises 18 residues. Full variable domain (remainder filled in from reference TRBV28 and TRBJ2-4): DVKVTQSSRYLVKRTGEKVFLECVQDMDHENMFWYRQDPGLGLRLIYFSYDVKMKEKGDIPEGYSVSREKKERFSLILESASTNQTSMYLCASSLLAGGPETKNIQYFGAGTRLSVL.

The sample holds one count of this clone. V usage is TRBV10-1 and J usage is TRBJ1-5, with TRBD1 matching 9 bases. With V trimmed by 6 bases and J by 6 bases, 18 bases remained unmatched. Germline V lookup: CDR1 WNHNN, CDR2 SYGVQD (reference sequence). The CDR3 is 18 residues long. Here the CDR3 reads CASRGNTGGVAKGQPQHF. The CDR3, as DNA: TGCGCCAGCAGAGGTAATACAGGGGGCGTAGCGAAGGGTCAGCCCCAGCATTTT.

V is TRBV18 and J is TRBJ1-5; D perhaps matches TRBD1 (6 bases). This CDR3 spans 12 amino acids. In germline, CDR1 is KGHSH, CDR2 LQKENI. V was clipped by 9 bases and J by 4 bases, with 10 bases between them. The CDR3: CASNRENQPQHF. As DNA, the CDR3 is TGTGCCAGTAACAGGGAGAATCAGCCCCAGCATTTT.